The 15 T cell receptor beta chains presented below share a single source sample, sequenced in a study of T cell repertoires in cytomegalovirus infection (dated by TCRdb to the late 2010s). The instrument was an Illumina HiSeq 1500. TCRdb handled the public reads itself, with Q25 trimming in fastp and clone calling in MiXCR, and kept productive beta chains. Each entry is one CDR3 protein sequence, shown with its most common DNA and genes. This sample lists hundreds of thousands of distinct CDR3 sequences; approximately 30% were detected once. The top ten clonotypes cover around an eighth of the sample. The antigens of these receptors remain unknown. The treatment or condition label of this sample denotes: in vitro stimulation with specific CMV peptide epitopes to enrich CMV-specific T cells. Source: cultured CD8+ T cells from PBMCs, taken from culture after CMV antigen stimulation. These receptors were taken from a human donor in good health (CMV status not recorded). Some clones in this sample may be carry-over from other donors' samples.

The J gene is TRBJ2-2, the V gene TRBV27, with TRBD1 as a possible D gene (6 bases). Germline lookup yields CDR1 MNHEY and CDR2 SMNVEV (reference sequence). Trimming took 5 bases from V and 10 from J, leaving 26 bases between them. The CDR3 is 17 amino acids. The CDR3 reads CASSPRRTASSTLELFF. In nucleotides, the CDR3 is TGTGCCAGCAGTCCAAGAAGGACAGCCAGTTCTACTTTGGAGCTGTTTTTT.

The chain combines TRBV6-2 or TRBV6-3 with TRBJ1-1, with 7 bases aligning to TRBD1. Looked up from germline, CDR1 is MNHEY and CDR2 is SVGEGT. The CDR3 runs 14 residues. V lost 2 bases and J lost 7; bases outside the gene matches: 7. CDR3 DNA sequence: TGTGCCAGCAGTTACGGGGGACAGCTGATTGAAGCTTTCTTT. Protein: CASSYGGQLIEAFF.

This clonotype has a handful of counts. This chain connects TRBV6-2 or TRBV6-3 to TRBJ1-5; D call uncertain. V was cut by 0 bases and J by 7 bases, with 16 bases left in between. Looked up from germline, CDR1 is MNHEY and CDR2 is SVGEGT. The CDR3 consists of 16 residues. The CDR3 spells CASSYSDQGWGQPQHF. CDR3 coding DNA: TGTGCCAGCAGTTACTCTGATCAAGGGTGGGGACAGCCCCAGCATTTT.

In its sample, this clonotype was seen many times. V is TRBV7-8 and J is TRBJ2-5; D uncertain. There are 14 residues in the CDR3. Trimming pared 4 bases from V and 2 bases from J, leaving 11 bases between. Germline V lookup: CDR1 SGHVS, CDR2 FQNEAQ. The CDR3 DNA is TGTGCCAGCAGCTATCATGGCTGGCAAGAGACCCAGTACTTC. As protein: CASSYHGWQETQYF.

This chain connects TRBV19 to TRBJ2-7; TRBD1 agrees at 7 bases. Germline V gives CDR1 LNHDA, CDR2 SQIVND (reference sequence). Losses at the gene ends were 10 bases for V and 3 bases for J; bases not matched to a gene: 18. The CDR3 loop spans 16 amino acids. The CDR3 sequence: CAKGQLKPHYDYEQYV. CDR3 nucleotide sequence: TGTGCCAAGGGACAGTTAAAACCCCACTACGACTACGAGCAGTACGTC.

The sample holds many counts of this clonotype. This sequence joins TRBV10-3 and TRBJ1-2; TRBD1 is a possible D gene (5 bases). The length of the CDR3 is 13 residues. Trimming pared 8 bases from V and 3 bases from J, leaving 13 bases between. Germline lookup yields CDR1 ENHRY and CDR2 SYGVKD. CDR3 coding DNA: TGTGCCATCGGCGGGACTACGGACTATGGCTACACCTTC. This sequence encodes CAIGGTTDYGYTF.

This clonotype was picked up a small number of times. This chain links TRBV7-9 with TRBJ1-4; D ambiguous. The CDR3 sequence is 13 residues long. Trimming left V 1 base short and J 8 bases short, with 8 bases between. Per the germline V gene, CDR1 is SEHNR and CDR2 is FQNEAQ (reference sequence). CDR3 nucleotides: TGTGCCAGCAGCTTAGGGGCCTCCGAAAAACTGTTTTTT. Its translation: CASSLGASEKLFF.

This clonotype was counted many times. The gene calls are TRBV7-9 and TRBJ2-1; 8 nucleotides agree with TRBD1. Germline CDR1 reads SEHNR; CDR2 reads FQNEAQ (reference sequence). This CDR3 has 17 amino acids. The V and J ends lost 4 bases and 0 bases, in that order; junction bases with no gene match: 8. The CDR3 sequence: CASSSPLTGVSYNEQFF. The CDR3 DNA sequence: TGTGCCAGCAGCTCCCCTTTGACAGGGGTCTCCTACAATGAGCAGTTCTTC.

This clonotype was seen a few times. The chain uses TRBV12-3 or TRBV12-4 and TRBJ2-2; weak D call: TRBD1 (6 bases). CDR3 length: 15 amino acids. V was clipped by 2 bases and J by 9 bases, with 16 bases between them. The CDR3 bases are TGTGCCAGCAGTTTACCAGGACAGCAACACCGGGAGCTGTTTTTT. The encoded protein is CASSLPGQQHRELFF.

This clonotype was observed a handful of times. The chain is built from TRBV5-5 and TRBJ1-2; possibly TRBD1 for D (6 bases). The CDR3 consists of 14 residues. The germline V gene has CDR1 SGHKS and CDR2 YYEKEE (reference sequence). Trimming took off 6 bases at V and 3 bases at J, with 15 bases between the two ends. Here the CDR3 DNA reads TGTGCCAGCATCTACTCCCCAGGGGACTATGGCTACACCTTC. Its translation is CASIYSPGDYGYTF.

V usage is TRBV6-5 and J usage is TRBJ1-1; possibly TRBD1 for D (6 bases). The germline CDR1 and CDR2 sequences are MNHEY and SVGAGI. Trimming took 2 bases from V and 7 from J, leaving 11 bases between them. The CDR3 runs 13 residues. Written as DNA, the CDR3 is TGTGCCAGCAGTTACAGCGGACAGTTTGAAGCTTTCTTT. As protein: CASSYSGQFEAFF.

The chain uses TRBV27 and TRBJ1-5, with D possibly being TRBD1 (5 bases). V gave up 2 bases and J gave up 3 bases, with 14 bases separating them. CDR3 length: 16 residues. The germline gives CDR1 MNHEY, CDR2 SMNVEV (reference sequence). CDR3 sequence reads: CASSLRFGGDNQPQHF. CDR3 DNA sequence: TGTGCCAGCAGTTTACGGTTCGGGGGTGACAATCAGCCCCAGCATTTT.

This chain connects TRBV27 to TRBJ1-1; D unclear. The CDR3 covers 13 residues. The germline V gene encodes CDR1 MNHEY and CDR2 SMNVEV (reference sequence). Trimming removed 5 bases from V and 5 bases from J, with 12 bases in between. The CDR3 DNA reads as TGTGCCAGCAGTACCGGACGGCTTACTGAAGCTTTCTTT. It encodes CASSTGRLTEAFF.

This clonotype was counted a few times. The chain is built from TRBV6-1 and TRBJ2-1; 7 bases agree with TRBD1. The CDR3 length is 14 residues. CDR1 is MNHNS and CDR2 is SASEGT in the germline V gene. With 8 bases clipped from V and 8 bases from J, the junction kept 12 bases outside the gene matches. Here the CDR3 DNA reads TGTGCCAGCGAAACGTTTGGACAGGACTATGAGCAGTTCTTC. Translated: CASETFGQDYEQFF.

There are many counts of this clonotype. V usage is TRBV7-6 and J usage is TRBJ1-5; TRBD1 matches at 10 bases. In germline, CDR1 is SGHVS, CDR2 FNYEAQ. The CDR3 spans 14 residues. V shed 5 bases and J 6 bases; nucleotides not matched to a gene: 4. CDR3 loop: CASSPGQGFQPQHF. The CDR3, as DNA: TGTGCCAGCAGCCCGGGACAGGGGTTTCAGCCCCAGCATTTT.